This TCR beta chain was sequenced in a study of blood T cell repertoires in COVID-19. About the study: The United States, Italy and Spain were the sources of the acute and convalescent COVID-19 samples.

Per the study methods: From reference gene primer amplification, estimates of nucleated cell counts were derived. Sequencing was performed with immunoSEQ multiplex PCR; in TCRdb, only in-frame clones are kept and a portion is missing. V and J calls and clone size are copied from that table; D and trimming were computed from the DNA. Seen here are about 26,000 clones, 85% to 90% observed once, and the top ten hold about 7.6%. The material sequenced was peripheral blood. The receptor was isolated from a human donor in a cohort sampled during active COVID-19.

This CDR3 is CASSLYSGGNGYTF. CDR3 sequence (DNA): TGTGCCAGCAGTTTATATTCGGGAGGGAATGGCTACACCTTC. The chain is built from TRBV28 and TRBJ1-2; no clear D gene. Germline CDR1 reads MDHEN; CDR2 reads SYDVKM. There are 14 residues in the CDR3. Deletions cut 1 base from V and 6 bases from J, with 12 bases between.